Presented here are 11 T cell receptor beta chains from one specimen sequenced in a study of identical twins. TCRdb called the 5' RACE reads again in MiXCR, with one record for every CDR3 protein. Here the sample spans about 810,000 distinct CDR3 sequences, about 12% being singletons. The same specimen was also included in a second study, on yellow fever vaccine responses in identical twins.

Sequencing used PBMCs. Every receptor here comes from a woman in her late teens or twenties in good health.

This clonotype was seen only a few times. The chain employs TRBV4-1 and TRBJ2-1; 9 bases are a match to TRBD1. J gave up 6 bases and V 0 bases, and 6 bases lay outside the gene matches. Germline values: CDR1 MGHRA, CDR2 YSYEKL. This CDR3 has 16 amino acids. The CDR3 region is CASSQDPTGGRNEQFF. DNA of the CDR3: TGCGCCAGCAGCCAAGACCCGACAGGGGGGCGCAATGAGCAGTTCTTC.

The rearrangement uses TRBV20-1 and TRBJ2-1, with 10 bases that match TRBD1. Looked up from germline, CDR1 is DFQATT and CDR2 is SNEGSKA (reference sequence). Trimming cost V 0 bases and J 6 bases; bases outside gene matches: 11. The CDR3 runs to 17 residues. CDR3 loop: CSARDFSLGTGANEQFF. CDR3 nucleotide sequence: TGCAGTGCTAGAGATTTTTCATTAGGGACAGGGGCCAATGAGCAGTTCTTC.

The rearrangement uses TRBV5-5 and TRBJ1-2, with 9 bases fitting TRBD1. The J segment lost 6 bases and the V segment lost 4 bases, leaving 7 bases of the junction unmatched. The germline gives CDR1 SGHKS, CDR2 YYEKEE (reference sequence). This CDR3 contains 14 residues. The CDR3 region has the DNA TGTGCCAGCAGCGCCACAGGGGGCGCAGATGGCTACACCTTC. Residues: CASSATGGADGYTF.

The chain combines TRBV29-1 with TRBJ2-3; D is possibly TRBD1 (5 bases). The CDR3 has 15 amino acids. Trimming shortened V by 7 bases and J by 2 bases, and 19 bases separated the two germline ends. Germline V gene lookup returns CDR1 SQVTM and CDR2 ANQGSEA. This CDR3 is CSAPRPDRPTDTQYF. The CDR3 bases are TGCAGCGCCCCACGGCCCGACAGACCCACAGATACGCAGTATTTT.

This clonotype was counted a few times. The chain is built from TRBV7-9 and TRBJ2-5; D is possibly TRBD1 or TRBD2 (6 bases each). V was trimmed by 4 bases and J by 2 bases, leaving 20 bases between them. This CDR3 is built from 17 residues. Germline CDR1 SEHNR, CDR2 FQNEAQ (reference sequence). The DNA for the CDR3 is TGTGCCAGCAGCTGGGGTAGGAGGGGGACATTGCAAGAGACCCAGTACTTC. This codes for CASSWGRRGTLQETQYF.

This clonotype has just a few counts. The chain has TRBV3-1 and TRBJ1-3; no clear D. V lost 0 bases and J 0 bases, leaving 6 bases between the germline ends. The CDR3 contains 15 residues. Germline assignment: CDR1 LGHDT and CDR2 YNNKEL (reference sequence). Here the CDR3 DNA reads TGTGCCAGCAGCCAAGATCAGATCTCTGGAAACACCATATATTTT. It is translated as CASSQDQISGNTIYF. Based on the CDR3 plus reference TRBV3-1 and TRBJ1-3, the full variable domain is DTAVSQTPKYLVTQMGNDKSIKCEQNLGHDTMYWYKQDSKKFLKIMFSYNNKELIINETVPNRFSPKSPDKAHLNLHINSLELGDSAVYFCASSQDQISGNTIYFGEGSWLTVV.

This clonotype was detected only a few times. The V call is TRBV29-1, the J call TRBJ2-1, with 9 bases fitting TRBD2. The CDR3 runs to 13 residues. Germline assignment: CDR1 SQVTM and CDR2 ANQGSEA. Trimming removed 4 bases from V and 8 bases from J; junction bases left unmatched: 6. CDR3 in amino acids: CSVGSGSIYEQFF. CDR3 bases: TGCAGCGTTGGTAGCGGGAGCATTTATGAGCAGTTCTTC.

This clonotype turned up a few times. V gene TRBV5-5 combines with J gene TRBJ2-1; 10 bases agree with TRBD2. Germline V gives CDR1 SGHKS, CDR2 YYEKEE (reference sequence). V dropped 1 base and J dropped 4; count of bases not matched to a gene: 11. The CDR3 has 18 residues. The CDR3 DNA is TGTGCCAGCAGCTTGCTTTTGTCTAGCGGGAGATCTTACAATGAGCAGTTCTTC. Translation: CASSLLLSSGRSYNEQFF.

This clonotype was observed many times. CDR3 nucleotide sequence: TGCAGCGTCCCGCAGGGTAGCACAGATACGCAGTATTTT. It specifies CSVPQGSTDTQYF. The chain has TRBV29-1 and TRBJ2-3; possible D gene TRBD1, 5 bases. Trimming removed 6 bases from V and 0 bases from J, with 10 bases in between. There are 13 residues in the CDR3. Germline assignment: CDR1 SQVTM and CDR2 ANQGSEA.

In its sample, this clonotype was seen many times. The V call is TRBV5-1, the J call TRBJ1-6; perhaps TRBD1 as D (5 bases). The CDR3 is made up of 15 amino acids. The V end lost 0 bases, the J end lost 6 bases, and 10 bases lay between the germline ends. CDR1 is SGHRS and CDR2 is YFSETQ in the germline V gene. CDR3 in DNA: TGCGCCAGCAGCTTGGCAGGGATCGGTAATTCACCCCTCCACTTT. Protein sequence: CASSLAGIGNSPLHF. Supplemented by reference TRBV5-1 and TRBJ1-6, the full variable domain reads KAGVTQTPRYLIKTRGQQVTLSCSPISGHRSVSWYQQTPGQGLQFLFEYFSETQRNKGNFPGRFSGRQFSNSRSEMNVSTLELGDSALYLCASSLAGIGNSPLHFGNGTRLTVT.

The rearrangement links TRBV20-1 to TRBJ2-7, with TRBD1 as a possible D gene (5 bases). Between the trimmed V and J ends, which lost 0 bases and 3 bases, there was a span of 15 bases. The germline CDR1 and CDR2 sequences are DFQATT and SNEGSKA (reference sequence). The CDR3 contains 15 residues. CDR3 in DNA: TGCAGTGCTAGAGATTTCCAGGGCCTAGGCTACGAGCAGTACTTC. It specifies CSARDFQGLGYEQYF.